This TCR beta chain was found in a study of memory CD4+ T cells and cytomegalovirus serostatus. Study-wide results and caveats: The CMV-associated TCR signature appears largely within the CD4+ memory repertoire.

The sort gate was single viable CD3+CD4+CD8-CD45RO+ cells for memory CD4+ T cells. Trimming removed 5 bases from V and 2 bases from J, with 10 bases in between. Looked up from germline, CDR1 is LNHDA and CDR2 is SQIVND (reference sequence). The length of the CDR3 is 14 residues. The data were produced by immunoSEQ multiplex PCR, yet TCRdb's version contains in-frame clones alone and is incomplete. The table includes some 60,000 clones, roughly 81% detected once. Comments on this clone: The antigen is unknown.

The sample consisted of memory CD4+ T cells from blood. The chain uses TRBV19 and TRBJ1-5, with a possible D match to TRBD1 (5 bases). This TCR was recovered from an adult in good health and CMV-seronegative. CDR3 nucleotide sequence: TGTGCCAGTAGTGCCAGGGAAGGCAATCAGCCCCAGCATTTT. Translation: CASSAREGNQPQHF.